The rows below give T cell receptor beta chains drawn from one sample of a study of shared clonotypes between healthy human individuals. TCRdb keeps only in-frame clones here, not all; method: immunoSEQ multiplex PCR. The sample lists hundreds of thousands of clones; 55% to 85% were seen once. Sequences were obtained from memory CD4+ T cells sorted from blood. The receptors were sampled from a woman aged 25 to 39 in good health. The CDR3 runs from the conserved cysteine through the conserved F or W. Each record gives: J gene, D gene, V gene, clone size, CDR3 DNA, CDR3 protein. A D gene is named only where the DNA matches it firmly. Clone size is stated in some rows and not others, as once, few, many or a class when expanded.

TRBJ1-5	NA	TRBV28	NA	TGTGCCAGCAGTCCGAAGCAGGGGTGGGGGTCCTATCAGCCCCAGCATTTT	CASSPKQGWGSYQPQHF
TRBJ1-1	TRBD1	TRBV19	NA	TGTGCCAGTAGTATAGGAGGACAGGCGGCGAACACTGAAGCTTTCTTT	CASSIGGQAANTEAFF
TRBJ1-3	NA	TRBV19	NA	TGTGCCAGTAGTATTGGTACAGCTGGAAACACCATATATTTT	CASSIGTAGNTIYF
TRBJ2-7	TRBD2	TRBV15	NA	TGTGCCACCAGCAAACGACTGAGCGGGAGTTCCTACGAGCAGTACTTC	CATSKRLSGSSYEQYF
TRBJ1-5	NA	TRBV5-1	NA	TGCGCCAGCAGCTTGGAGGGGCCGAATCAGCCCCAGCATTTT	CASSLEGPNQPQHF
TRBJ2-7	TRBD2	TRBV25-1	once	TGTGCCAGCGGGCACCTAGGGCTAGCGGGACCCTCAGACTACGAGCAGTACTTC	CASGHLGLAGPSDYEQYF
TRBJ2-3	NA	TRBV6-5	NA	TGTGCCAGCAGTTACCGCATGGGTACGCAGTATTTT	CASSYRMGTQYF
TRBJ2-1	TRBD2	TRBV15	many	TGTGCCACCAGGTCTGCAGCGGGGCCTACCCATGAGCAGTTCTTC	CATRSAAGPTHEQFF
TRBJ1-1	TRBD1	TRBV28	NA	TGTGCCAGCAGGGACAGGTTTGGAGCTTTCTTT	CASRDRFGAFF
TRBJ1-1	NA	TRBV27	NA	TGTGCCAGCAAAGGACCATTGAACACTGAAGCTTTCTTT	CASKGPLNTEAFF
TRBJ2-1	TRBD2	TRBV28	few	TGTGCCAGCAGCCAAGTGGGACTAGCGGGAAGGTGGGAGCAGTTCTTC	CASSQVGLAGRWEQFF
TRBJ1-3	TRBD1	TRBV28	NA	TGTGCCAGCAGTCACGACAGGGTACTGGGAAACACCATATATTTT	CASSHDRVLGNTIYF
TRBJ2-2	TRBD2	TRBV2	few	TGTGCCAGCAGTGATCAACTAGCGGGGAACACCGGGGAGCTGTTTTTT	CASSDQLAGNTGELFF
TRBJ1-2	NA	TRBV10-1	NA	TGCGCCAGCAGTGAACGGGGGGATGGCGGCTACACCTTC	CASSERGDGGYTF
TRBJ2-7	NA	TRBV29-1	once	TGCAGCGTTGTTCTTGTGACAGCGACCACCTACGAGCAGTACTTC	CSVVLVTATTYEQYF
TRBJ2-7	TRBD2	TRBV29-1	once	TGCAGCGTTGAAGATGATATAGCGGGAGGTCGTTACGAGCAGTACTTC	CSVEDDIAGGRYEQYF
TRBJ2-7	NA	TRBV1	many	TGCACCAGCAGCCAAGATCAGTTGGAGGGAGACCCCTACGAGCAGTACTTC	CTSSQDQLEGDPYEQYF
TRBJ2-1	TRBD2	TRBV10-3	NA	TGTGCCATCGCTGCTAGCGGGAGGCTCTACAATGAGCAGTTCTTC	CAIAASGRLYNEQFF
TRBJ2-3	TRBD2	TRBV15	NA	TGTGCCACCAGCAGCCTCACTAGCGGGAGGGCCTATGGCACAGATACGCAGTATTTT	CATSSLTSGRAYGTDTQYF
TRBJ2-4	NA	TRBV27	NA	TGTGCCAGCAGTCTAGGGGGGGAGAACATTCAGTACTTC	CASSLGGENIQYF
TRBJ2-3	NA	TRBV29-1	NA	TGCAGCGTTACCCATTCGGGGCAGGGAGGCACAGATACGCAGTATTTT	CSVTHSGQGGTDTQYF
TRBJ2-7	NA	TRBV5-1	once	TGCGCCAGCAGCTTGGGGGCTGCGGTTATCTACGAGCAGTACTTC	CASSLGAAVIYEQYF
TRBJ2-5	NA	TRBV7-2	NA	TGTGCCAGCAGCTTAATGTACTCACAAGAGACCCAGTACTTC	CASSLMYSQETQYF
TRBJ2-5	NA	TRBV18	NA	TGTGCCAGCTCACCAGGGACGGAAGAGACCCAGTACTTC	CASSPGTEETQYF
TRBJ1-2	NA	TRBV23-1	many	TGCGCCGTGGGGGAGGACTCGGACTCCTATGGCTACACCTTC	CAVGEDSDSYGYTF
TRBJ2-5	NA	TRBV19	NA	TGTGCCAGTAGTATTCCCAAAAAAGGAGAGACCCAGTACTTC	CASSIPKKGETQYF
TRBJ2-7	NA	TRBV29-1	once	TGCAGCGTTGTTCTCGATTCCTATGAGCAGTACTTC	CSVVLDSYEQYF
TRBJ2-4	NA	TRBV21-1	NA	TGTGCCAGCAACCTCAGGCAGGGAAGGGACATTCAGTACTTC	CASNLRQGRDIQYF
TRBJ2-2	TRBD2	TRBV5-1	NA	TGCGCCAGCAGCCCCGGGACTAGCGGGAGTGTGGCCACCGGGGAGCTGTTTTTT	CASSPGTSGSVATGELFF
TRBJ1-2	TRBD1	TRBV6-6	few	TGTGCCAGCAGTCCCTCGGACAGGGAGAACTATGGCTACACCTTC	CASSPSDRENYGYTF
TRBJ1-1	TRBD1	TRBV5-1	NA	TGCGCCAGCAGCTTGGCGACAGGGGTGAGCACTGAAGCTTTCTTT	CASSLATGVSTEAFF
TRBJ1-2	NA	TRBV28	NA	TGTGCCACTCTCTTGGGGGGCTACACCTTC	CATLLGGYTF
TRBJ1-1	NA	TRBV2	NA	TGTGCCAGCAGGAGAGACGGGGATGAAGCTTTCTTT	CASRRDGDEAFF
TRBJ1-1	NA	TRBV30	NA	TGTGCCTGGGACCGGACGTACACTGAAGCTTTCTTT	CAWDRTYTEAFF
TRBJ2-7	NA	TRBV15	NA	TGTGCCACCAGCAGCCCCGGCGAGGGTTACTACGAGCAGTACTTC	CATSSPGEGYYEQYF
TRBJ1-1	NA	TRBV28	NA	TGTGCCAGCAGTTCCCCCTTGACACAGAACACTGAAGCTTTCTTT	CASSSPLTQNTEAFF
TRBJ2-2	NA	TRBV19	NA	TGTGCCAGTAGTATAACGGTTACGAACACCGGGGAGCTGTTTTTT	CASSITVTNTGELFF
TRBJ2-7	NA	TRBV25-1	NA	TGTGCCAGCAGTGAAAAGGGAAGAGGGTCGGATCCTTACGAGCAGTACTTC	CASSEKGRGSDPYEQYF
TRBJ1-5	NA	TRBV19	NA	TGTGCCAGTAGTTCGATCACCCCCCAGCCCCAGCATTTT	CASSSITPQPQHF
TRBJ1-1	NA	TRBV19	few	TGTGCCAGTTCTCTTACTTTAGGGGTTCCTGAAGCTTTCTTT	CASSLTLGVPEAFF
TRBJ2-2	NA	TRBV28	NA	TGTGCCACGATCAAAGGAGGGACCGGGGAGCTGTTTTTT	CATIKGGTGELFF
TRBJ2-7	NA	TRBV5-1	NA	TGCGCCAGCAGCACGGACGCGACAGTAGAGCACGAGCAGTACTTC	CASSTDATVEHEQYF
TRBJ2-7	NA	TRBV7-2	many	TGTGCCAGCAGCTTAGCGGCGAGCGGTTCCTACGAGCAGTACTTC	CASSLAASGSYEQYF
TRBJ2-1	TRBD1	TRBV2	NA	TGTGCCAGCAGCGAAGACAGGGGGCTGTACAATGAGCAGTTCTTC	CASSEDRGLYNEQFF
TRBJ2-3	TRBD2	TRBV28	NA	TGTGCCAGCATTGGGGTTCTGGGGACTACCATCACAGATACGCAGTATTTT	CASIGVLGTTITDTQYF
TRBJ2-3	NA	TRBV2	NA	TGTGCCAGCAGTTCTGTCCTTCCGGCAGATACGCAGTATTTT	CASSSVLPADTQYF
TRBJ2-3	NA	TRBV10-2	NA	TGCGCCAGCAGCGGAACTGCTAGCACAGATACGCAGTATTTT	CASSGTASTDTQYF
TRBJ2-1	NA	TRBV4-2	NA	TGTGCCAGCAGCCAAGGAAGTGCCCGTGGTGGGTCCTACAATGAGCAGTTCTTC	CASSQGSARGGSYNEQFF
TRBJ1-2	TRBD1	TRBV4-1	once	TGCGCCAGCAGCCCTTGGACAGGGGGCTATGGCTACACCTTC	CASSPWTGGYGYTF
TRBJ1-2	TRBD1	TRBV29-1	NA	TGCAGCGTACTAGGGACAGGGGGCGCGAATGCCTATGGCTACACCTTC	CSVLGTGGANAYGYTF
TRBJ1-2	TRBD1	TRBV28	NA	TGTGCCAGCAGCCGGGACAGGGGAGCCTATGGCTACACCTTC	CASSRDRGAYGYTF
TRBJ2-5	TRBD1	TRBV5-1	NA	TGCGCCAGCAGCTTGCTGAGGGGGCGAGAGACCCAGTACTTC	CASSLLRGRETQYF
TRBJ1-2	NA	TRBV5-1	once	TGCGCCAGCAGCCCCACCCCTCAGGGTAACTATGGCTACACCTTC	CASSPTPQGNYGYTF
TRBJ2-7	NA	TRBV7-8	NA	TGTGCCAGCAGCTTATTACGGGGAGATAAGGACGAGCAGTACTTC	CASSLLRGDKDEQYF
TRBJ2-7	TRBD1	TRBV2	few	TGTGCCAGCAGTTATCAGGGGGCCAACTACGAGCAGTACTTC	CASSYQGANYEQYF
TRBJ1-1	TRBD1	TRBV27	once	TGTGCCAGCAGTTTTAGGGGACAGGGAGGAGGCGGTCGCACTGAAGCTTTCTTT	CASSFRGQGGGGRTEAFF
TRBJ2-5	NA	TRBV29-1	NA	TGCAGCCCCCTTGGGGGCCCTGTAGAGCAGTACTTC	CSPLGGPVEQYF
TRBJ2-5	NA	TRBV5-1	NA	TGCGCCAGCAGCCCTCCCGGACGATTGGAGACCCAGTACTTC	CASSPPGRLETQYF
TRBJ2-7	TRBD2	TRBV15	NA	TGTGCCACCAGCAGAGATCTAAGCGGGAGTTCGTACGAGCAGTACTTC	CATSRDLSGSSYEQYF